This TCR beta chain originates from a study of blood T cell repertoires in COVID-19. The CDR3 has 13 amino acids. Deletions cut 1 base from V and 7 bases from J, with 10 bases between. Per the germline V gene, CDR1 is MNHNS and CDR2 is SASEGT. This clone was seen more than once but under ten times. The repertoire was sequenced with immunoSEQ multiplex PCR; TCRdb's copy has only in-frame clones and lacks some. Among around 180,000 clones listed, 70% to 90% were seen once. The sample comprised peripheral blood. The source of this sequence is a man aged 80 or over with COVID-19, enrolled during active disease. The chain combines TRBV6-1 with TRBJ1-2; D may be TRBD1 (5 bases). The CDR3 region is CASSEVQGSGYTF. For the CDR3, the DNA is TGTGCCAGCAGTGAAGTGCAGGGCTCTGGCTACACCTTC.